These T cell receptor beta chains were read from a single sample in a study of shared clonotypes between healthy human individuals. Some clones are missing from TCRdb's copy, which holds only in-frame ones; the method was immunoSEQ multiplex PCR. In the table there are millions of clones, around nine tenths of which are singletons. The sequencing sample was made of naive CD4+ T cells sorted from blood. The receptors come from a young man in good health. The CDR3 runs from the conserved cysteine through the conserved F or W. The D gene is left open where the match is weak. Clone size, where shown, is once, few, many, or a class for clones that have expanded.

d_call: NA; v_call: TRBV7-2; clone_size: NA; j_call: TRBJ2-7; cdr3_nt: TGTGCCAGCAGCTCCAGGACCCAGGACCCCTACGAGCAGTACTTC; cdr3_aa: CASSSRTQDPYEQYF
d_call: NA; v_call: TRBV30; clone_size: NA; j_call: TRBJ2-3; cdr3_nt: TGTGCCTGGAGTGGACGGGGTCCAGATACGCAGTATTTT; cdr3_aa: CAWSGRGPDTQYF
d_call: NA; v_call: TRBV2; clone_size: few; j_call: TRBJ1-5; cdr3_nt: TGTGCCAGCAGTTCCACCGGGGGAATCAATCAGCCCCAGCATTTT; cdr3_aa: CASSSTGGINQPQHF
d_call: NA; v_call: TRBV19; clone_size: NA; j_call: TRBJ2-2; cdr3_nt: TGTGCCAGTAGGCCCAACACCGGGGAGCTGTTTTTT; cdr3_aa: CASRPNTGELFF
d_call: NA; v_call: TRBV4-1; clone_size: NA; j_call: TRBJ1-5; cdr3_nt: TGCGCCAGCAGCCAAGATTGGGGGGAGGATCAGCCCCAGCATTTT; cdr3_aa: CASSQDWGEDQPQHF
d_call: NA; v_call: TRBV4-2; clone_size: NA; j_call: TRBJ1-4; cdr3_nt: TGTGCCAGCAGCCAAGGGTCAGCAACTAATGAAAAACTGTTTTTT; cdr3_aa: CASSQGSATNEKLFF
d_call: NA; v_call: TRBV28; clone_size: NA; j_call: TRBJ2-5; cdr3_nt: TGTGCCAGCAGTTTGTCAGAGACCCAGTACTTC; cdr3_aa: CASSLSETQYF
d_call: TRBD1; v_call: TRBV6-5; clone_size: NA; j_call: TRBJ1-6; cdr3_nt: TGTGCCAGCAGTGGACCGGGACAGGGGGCGGTGGCCCTCCACTTT; cdr3_aa: CASSGPGQGAVALHF
d_call: TRBD2; v_call: TRBV7-2; clone_size: once; j_call: TRBJ2-1; cdr3_nt: TGTGCCAGCAGCCCAGCGGGACGCTCCTACAATGAGCAGTTCTTC; cdr3_aa: CASSPAGRSYNEQFF
d_call: NA; v_call: TRBV9; clone_size: NA; j_call: TRBJ1-2; cdr3_nt: TGTGCCAGCAGCGCGTCGGTGGCTAACTATGGCTACACCTTC; cdr3_aa: CASSASVANYGYTF
d_call: NA; v_call: TRBV19; clone_size: NA; j_call: TRBJ1-2; cdr3_nt: TGTGCCAGTAGTATAGATGGAGACTCCCGGCAGTATGGCTACACCTTC; cdr3_aa: CASSIDGDSRQYGYTF
d_call: NA; v_call: TRBV6-6; clone_size: NA; j_call: TRBJ2-7; cdr3_nt: TGTGCCAGCAGTTACTCGATATATGGGCAGGGCCAGGGGGGGTACTTC; cdr3_aa: CASSYSIYGQGQGGYF
d_call: NA; v_call: TRBV30; clone_size: NA; j_call: TRBJ1-2; cdr3_nt: TGTGCCTGGAGTGTACGAGGCGTCTCCACCTTC; cdr3_aa: CAWSVRGVSTF
d_call: NA; v_call: TRBV5-1; clone_size: NA; j_call: TRBJ2-7; cdr3_nt: TGCGCCAGCAGGAAGGGGACGGCCGTTTCCTACGAGCAGTACTTC; cdr3_aa: CASRKGTAVSYEQYF
d_call: NA; v_call: TRBV28; clone_size: NA; j_call: TRBJ1-2; cdr3_nt: TGTGCCAGCCACGCGGCCTTGGATGGCTACACCTTC; cdr3_aa: CASHAALDGYTF
d_call: NA; v_call: TRBV30; clone_size: NA; j_call: TRBJ1-3; cdr3_nt: TGTGCCTGGAGTGTACAGTCAGGCCAGACCATATATTTT; cdr3_aa: CAWSVQSGQTIYF
d_call: TRBD1; v_call: TRBV9; clone_size: NA; j_call: TRBJ2-6; cdr3_nt: TGTGCCAGCAGCGGGGGACAGGGTCATTCTGGGGCCAACGTCCTGACTTTC; cdr3_aa: CASSGGQGHSGANVLTF
d_call: NA; v_call: TRBV28; clone_size: NA; j_call: TRBJ2-6; cdr3_nt: TGTGCCAGCAGTTTAGGTGGGGCCAACGTCCTGACTTTC; cdr3_aa: CASSLGGANVLTF
d_call: TRBD2; v_call: TRBV29-1; clone_size: NA; j_call: TRBJ2-3; cdr3_nt: TGCAGCGTTGAAGGCTACAGACTAGCGGGCACAGATACGCAGTATTTT; cdr3_aa: CSVEGYRLAGTDTQYF
d_call: NA; v_call: TRBV6-5; clone_size: NA; j_call: TRBJ2-1; cdr3_nt: TGTGCCAGCAGTTACTCAGGGGCCGACTACAATGAGCAGTTCTTC; cdr3_aa: CASSYSGADYNEQFF
d_call: NA; v_call: TRBV10-3; clone_size: NA; j_call: TRBJ2-7; cdr3_nt: TGTGCCACCGGAGTGCTGAGAGGGGACGAGCAGTACTTC; cdr3_aa: CATGVLRGDEQYF
d_call: NA; v_call: TRBV5-6; clone_size: NA; j_call: TRBJ1-2; cdr3_nt: TGTGCCAGCAGCTTGGAACAGGGAGGAGGCTACACCTTC; cdr3_aa: CASSLEQGGGYTF
d_call: NA; v_call: TRBV28; clone_size: NA; j_call: TRBJ1-5; cdr3_nt: TGTGCCAGCAGCGCAAATCAGCCCCAGCATTTT; cdr3_aa: CASSANQPQHF
d_call: TRBD2; v_call: TRBV10-3; clone_size: NA; j_call: TRBJ2-4; cdr3_nt: TGTGCCATCAGTGAGAAGGGACTAGCGATTCAGTACTTC; cdr3_aa: CAISEKGLAIQYF
d_call: TRBD2; v_call: TRBV5-1; clone_size: NA; j_call: TRBJ2-5; cdr3_nt: TGCGCCAGCAGCCCCACGACTAGCGGAGCTCAAGAGACCCAGTACTTC; cdr3_aa: CASSPTTSGAQETQYF
d_call: NA; v_call: TRBV6-1; clone_size: NA; j_call: TRBJ1-1; cdr3_nt: TGTGCCAGCAGCCTCCGCTTCGGAGCTTTCTTT; cdr3_aa: CASSLRFGAFF
d_call: NA; v_call: TRBV4-1; clone_size: NA; j_call: TRBJ2-3; cdr3_nt: TGCGCCAGCAGCCCAACTAGAGTCAAAGATACGCAGTATTTT; cdr3_aa: CASSPTRVKDTQYF
d_call: NA; v_call: TRBV19; clone_size: NA; j_call: TRBJ1-5; cdr3_nt: TGTGCCAGTAGTATGGCTATTCAGCCCCAGCATTTT; cdr3_aa: CASSMAIQPQHF
d_call: NA; v_call: TRBV5-6; clone_size: NA; j_call: TRBJ1-2; cdr3_nt: TGTGCCAGCAGCTTGGGCCAGGGGCTTACTAACTATGGCTACACCTTC; cdr3_aa: CASSLGQGLTNYGYTF